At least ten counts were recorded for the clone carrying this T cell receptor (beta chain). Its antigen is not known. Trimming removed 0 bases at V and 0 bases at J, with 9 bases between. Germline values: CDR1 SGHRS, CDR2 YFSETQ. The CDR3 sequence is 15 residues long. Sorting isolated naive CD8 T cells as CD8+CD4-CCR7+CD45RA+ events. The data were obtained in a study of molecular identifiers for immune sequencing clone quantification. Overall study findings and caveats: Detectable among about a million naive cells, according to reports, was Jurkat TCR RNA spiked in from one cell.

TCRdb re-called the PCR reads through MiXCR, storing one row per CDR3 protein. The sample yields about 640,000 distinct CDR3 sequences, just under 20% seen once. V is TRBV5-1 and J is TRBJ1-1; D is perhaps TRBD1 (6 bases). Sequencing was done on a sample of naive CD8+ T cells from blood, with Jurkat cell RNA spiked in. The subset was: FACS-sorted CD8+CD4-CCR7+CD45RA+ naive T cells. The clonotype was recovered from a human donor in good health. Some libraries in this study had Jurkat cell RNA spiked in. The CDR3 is CASSLDRELNTEAFF. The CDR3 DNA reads TGCGCCAGCAGCTTGGACAGGGAATTGAACACTGAAGCTTTCTTT.